Listed here are 26 T cell receptor beta chains from one sample, sequenced in a study of blood T cell repertoires in COVID-19. Here immunoSEQ multiplex PCR was the method, and the copy in TCRdb shows in-frame clones only, minus some. The table lists tens of thousands of clones, 86% of them singletons. Specimen: peripheral blood. These receptors came from a man aged 30 to 39 with acute or convalescent COVID-19.

The chain uses TRBV7-8 and TRBJ2-2; D remains unclear. Per the germline V gene, CDR1 is SGHVS and CDR2 is FQNEAQ. V gave up 3 bases and J gave up 0 bases, with 5 bases separating them. The CDR3 has 14 amino acids. This CDR3 reads CASSFPTNTGELFF. The CDR3 DNA sequence: TGTGCCAGCAGCTTCCCCACGAACACCGGGGAGCTGTTTTTT.

The chain links TRBV18 to TRBJ1-2; 11 bases map to TRBD1. The germline V gene encodes CDR1 KGHSH and CDR2 LQKENI. Unmatched junction bases numbered 15, after V lost 3 bases and J lost 6 bases. The length of the CDR3 is 18 residues. The CDR3 here is CASSPYVRTGTGGNGYTF. The CDR3 coding sequence is TGTGCCAGCTCACCTTACGTTAGAACCGGGACAGGGGGTAATGGCTACACCTTC. Complete variable domain (other parts from reference TRBV18 and TRBJ1-2): NAGVMQNPRHLVRRRGQEARLRCSPMKGHSHVYWYRQLPEEGLKFMVYLQKENIIDESGMPKERFSAEFPKEGPSILRIQQVVRGDSAAYFCASSPYVRTGTGGNGYTFGSGTRLTVV.

V gene TRBV4-1 combines with J gene TRBJ1-2; 7 positions agree with TRBD1. The CDR3 sequence is 16 residues long. Germline-derived CDR1 and CDR2 are MGHRA and YSYEKL. The V segment lost 0 bases and the J segment 5 bases; nucleotides outside the gene matches: 9. CDR3: CASSQEKEGAGYGYTF. As DNA, the CDR3 is TGCGCCAGCAGCCAAGAAAAAGAGGGGGCGGGATATGGCTACACCTTC.

This chain connects TRBV19 to TRBJ1-1, with 10 bases fitting TRBD1. This CDR3 is 15 amino acids long. Germline CDR1 LNHDA, CDR2 SQIVND (reference sequence). Losses at the gene ends were 6 bases for V and 3 bases for J; bases not matched to a gene: 7. The CDR3: CASSKGDRGHTEAFF. Written as DNA, the CDR3 is TGTGCCAGTAGCAAGGGGGACAGGGGCCACACTGAAGCTTTCTTT.

With regard to this clone: Within the sample, other DNA sequences also encode this same CDR3. CDR3 in DNA: TGTGCCAGCAGCAAAGACAGGGAAATGAACACTGAGGCTTTCTTT. This sequence encodes CASSKDREMNTEAFF. The V call is TRBV21-1, the J call TRBJ1-1; TRBD1, the table's D call, was not compared with the DNA. TRBV21-1 is a recognized pseudogene. The CDR3 length is 15 residues.

This clone was detected many times. An end of the junction does not agree with germline; a read error may underlie this. CDR3 in DNA: TGCGCCAGCAGTCAAGGACAGGGGGCCAAGTCACCCCTCCACTTT. Translating it yields CASSQGQGAKSPLHF. The chain joins TRBV4-1 to TRBJ1-6; 11 nucleotides align to TRBD1. The CDR3 has 15 residues. In germline, CDR1 is MGHRA, CDR2 YSYEKL.

The V gene is TRBV5-6, the J gene TRBJ1-3, with unresolved D. V lost 0 bases, J lost 0 bases, and 4 bases lay in between. CDR3 size: 14 residues. Germline V gene sequence: CDR1 SGHDT, CDR2 YYEEEE. The CDR3 DNA reads TGTGCCAGCAGCTTGGGCAGCTCTGGAAACACCATATATTTT. It translates to CASSLGSSGNTIYF. The variable domain in full, with the rest retrieved from reference TRBV5-6 and TRBJ1-3, is DAGVTQSPTHLIKTRGQQVTLRCSPKSGHDTVSWYQQALGQGPQFIFQYYEEEERQRGNFPDRFSGHQFPNYSSELNVNALLLGDSALYLCASSLGSSGNTIYFGEGSWLTVV.

This sequence joins TRBV5-1 and TRBJ1-4; TRBD1 matches 7 bases. This CDR3 is built from 15 residues. With V trimmed by 3 bases and J by 7 bases, 9 bases remained unmatched. Germline CDR1 is SGHRS and CDR2 is YFSETQ. The CDR3 reads CASSSQSTGSEKLFF. The CDR3 region has the DNA TGCGCCAGCAGCTCACAATCGACAGGGAGTGAAAAACTGTTTTTT.

Details on this clone: Other DNA sequences in this specimen translate into the identical CDR3. CDR3 sequence: CASSVGGGRGNSPLHF. The CDR3 nucleotides read TGTGCCAGCAGCGTAGGCGGGGGGCGAGGTAATTCACCCCTCCACTTT. The chain carries TRBV9 and TRBJ1-6, with D tentatively TRBD1 (6 bases). The CDR3 covers 16 residues. Germline V lookup: CDR1 SGDLS, CDR2 YYNGEE. The V and J ends lost 0 bases and 6 bases respectively, with 13 bases between them.

J is TRBJ1-1 and V is TRBV27; 8 nucleotides line up with TRBD1. In germline, CDR1 is MNHEY, CDR2 SMNVEV (reference sequence). The ends lost 1 base at V and 5 bases at J; junction bases unmatched: 3. The CDR3 has 14 residues. CDR3 sequence (DNA): TGTGCCAGCAGTTTATACAGGGGGGAGACTGAAGCTTTCTTT. Translation: CASSLYRGETEAFF.

J is TRBJ2-5 and V is TRBV18; 8 bases agree with TRBD1. The CDR3 sequence is 16 residues long. CDR1 is KGHSH, CDR2 LQKENI, per germline. J lost 4 bases, V lost 2 bases, and 9 bases had no gene match. This CDR3 reads CASSPSTGAVGETQYF. The CDR3 DNA reads TGTGCCAGCTCACCATCGACAGGGGCGGTTGGAGAGACCCAGTACTTC.

The V call is TRBV18, the J call TRBJ2-3, with no clear D. The germline gives CDR1 KGHSH, CDR2 LQKENI. V dropped 3 bases and J dropped 5 bases, with 15 bases sitting between them. This CDR3 spans 15 amino acids. CDR3 bases: TGTGCCAGCTCACCCCCTGCCGGGTTTAGAGATACGCAGTATTTT. It yields the protein CASSPPAGFRDTQYF.

The chain joins TRBV6-6 to TRBJ2-5; D possibly corresponds to TRBD1 (7 bases). Trimming pared 8 bases from V and 5 bases from J, leaving 15 bases between. This CDR3 is built from 13 residues. Germline values: CDR1 MNHNY, CDR2 SVGAGI (reference sequence). The CDR3 here is CASAGGQSETQYF. Written as DNA, the CDR3 is TGTGCCAGCGCAGGGGGGCAATCGGAGACCCAGTACTTC.

This chain links TRBV20-1 with TRBJ2-5, with 9 bases aligning to TRBD1. Trimming cost V 3 bases and J 5 bases; bases outside gene matches: 10. Germline assignment: CDR1 DFQATT and CDR2 SNEGSKA (reference sequence). The CDR3 contains 15 residues. The CDR3 sequence: CSASPGQGFVETQYF. CDR3 nucleotide sequence: TGCAGTGCTAGTCCGGGACAGGGCTTTGTCGAGACCCAGTACTTC.

The chain joins TRBV18 to TRBJ2-3; TRBD1 might be the D (6 bases). CDR3 length: 15 residues. The germline CDR1 and CDR2 sequences are KGHSH and LQKENI. V was cut by 4 bases and J by 1 base, with 12 bases left in between. As DNA, the CDR3 is TGTGCCAGCTCACAAAACAGGGAAGGCACAGATACGCAGTATTTT. Its protein is CASSQNREGTDTQYF.

This chain connects TRBV7-2 to TRBJ1-5; D uncertain. Germline values: CDR1 SGHTA, CDR2 FQGNSA. Trimming took off 3 bases at V and 7 bases at J, with 16 bases between the two ends. The CDR3 has 15 amino acids. CDR3 loop: CASSFVGGVGQPQHF. DNA of the CDR3: TGTGCCAGCAGCTTTGTCGGCGGGGTGGGCCAGCCCCAGCATTTT.

V usage is TRBV9 and J usage is TRBJ1-2; 12 bases fit TRBD1. The CDR3 length is 18 residues. J was trimmed by 5 bases and V by 3 bases; bases with no gene match: 14. Germline V gene sequence: CDR1 SGDLS, CDR2 YYNGEE. The CDR3 nucleotides are TGTGCCAGCAGCGGTGCCGGGACAGGGGGCAACTCGGGGTATGGCTACACCTTC. Amino acid sequence: CASSGAGTGGNSGYGYTF.

The chain combines TRBV10-3 with TRBJ1-1; TRBD1 is a possible D gene (6 bases). Germline V gene data show CDR1 as ENHRY and CDR2 as SYGVKD. V was shortened by 3 bases and J by 5 bases, with 13 bases between the two germline ends. The CDR3 is 14 amino acids. CDR3 DNA sequence: TGTGCCATCAGTGAAGGACAGAGAAGGACTGAAGCTTTCTTT. Its protein is CAISEGQRRTEAFF.

The CDR3 bases are TGTGCCAGCAGCTTAGAGGGAGGGGACTCCTACGAGCAGTACTTC. Its translation: CASSLEGGDSYEQYF. The chain uses TRBV7-3 and TRBJ2-7; 7 positions match TRBD2. CDR3 size: 15 residues. CDR1 and CDR2 from the germline V gene are SGHTA and FQGTGA. With V trimmed by 2 bases and J by 0 bases, 4 bases remained unmatched. The full variable domain, completed using reference TRBV7-3 and TRBJ2-7, is GAGVSQTPSNKVTEKGKYVELRCDPISGHTALYWYRQSLGQGPEFLIYFQGTGAADDSGLPNDRFFAVRPEGSVSTLKIQRTERGDSAVYLCASSLEGGDSYEQYFGPGTRLTVT.

This clone occurred once. The chain employs TRBV3-1 (or the pseudogene TRBV3-2) and TRBJ1-2, with 8 bases fitting TRBD1. Losses at the gene ends were 0 bases for V and 2 bases for J; bases not matched to a gene: 5. This CDR3 spans 16 amino acids. Germline V gene sequence: CDR1 LGHDT, CDR2 YNNKEL (reference sequence). In nucleotides, the CDR3 is TGTGCCAGCAGCCAAGATGCCAGGACAGGGAACTATGGCTACACCTTC. Amino acids: CASSQDARTGNYGYTF.

This clone was observed once. The V and J genes are TRBV5-4 and TRBJ1-3, with 8 bases aligning to TRBD1. Germline V gene sequence: CDR1 SGHNT, CDR2 YYREEE (reference sequence). J was trimmed by 0 bases and V by 4 bases; bases with no gene match: 6. This CDR3 has 16 residues. CDR3 bases: TGTGCCAGCAGCCCGGACAGGGCCTTCTCTGGAAACACCATATATTTT. Amino acid sequence: CASSPDRAFSGNTIYF.

The rearrangement uses TRBV27 and TRBJ1-5; 7 nucleotides line up with TRBD1. Trimming cost V 3 bases and J 5 bases; bases outside gene matches: 1. The CDR3 sequence is 13 residues long. CDR1 is MNHEY and CDR2 is SMNVEV in the germline V gene (reference sequence). The CDR3 coding sequence is TGTGCCAGCAGTTTTGACAGGGATCAGCCCCAGCATTTT. It codes for CASSFDRDQPQHF.

V is TRBV5-4 and J is TRBJ2-7; no firm D call. Germline V CDR1 and CDR2: SGHNT, YYREEE (reference sequence). Trimming stripped 0 bases from V and 1 base from J, with 8 bases between. There are 14 residues in the CDR3. The CDR3 nucleotides are TGTGCCAGCAGCTTGGGAGTAGCTTCCTACGAGCAGTACTTC. Its protein is CASSLGVASYEQYF.

The chain joins TRBV7-2 to TRBJ2-1, with TRBD2 identical over 7 bases. The V gene end was trimmed by 5 bases and the J gene end by 0 bases; junction bases not matched to a gene: 10. Germline CDR1 SGHTA, CDR2 FQGNSA. The CDR3 is 17 amino acids. CDR3 residues: CASSRYSGSSSYNEQFF. CDR3 bases: TGTGCCAGCAGCCGCTATAGCGGGTCTAGCTCCTACAATGAGCAGTTCTTC.

The chain has TRBV9 and TRBJ2-7; 11 nucleotides agree with TRBD2. The CDR3 totals 14 residues. J lost 7 bases, V lost 0 bases, and 3 bases had no gene match. Germline V gene data show CDR1 as SGDLS and CDR2 as YYNGEE. CDR3 in DNA: TGTGCCAGCAGCGTAGGACTAGCGGGAAATGAGCAGTACTTC. Translated: CASSVGLAGNEQYF.

J is TRBJ2-2 and V is TRBV10-3, with 9 bases identical to TRBD1. The junction had 13 bases not matched to a gene; V was cut back by 7 bases and J by 4 bases. The V gene's germline CDR1 is ENHRY and CDR2 SYGVKD. The CDR3 sequence is 17 residues long. The CDR3 spells CAITWVFRQGGTGELFF. The DNA of the CDR3 is TGTGCCATCACGTGGGTATTTAGACAGGGGGGCACCGGGGAGCTGTTTTTT.